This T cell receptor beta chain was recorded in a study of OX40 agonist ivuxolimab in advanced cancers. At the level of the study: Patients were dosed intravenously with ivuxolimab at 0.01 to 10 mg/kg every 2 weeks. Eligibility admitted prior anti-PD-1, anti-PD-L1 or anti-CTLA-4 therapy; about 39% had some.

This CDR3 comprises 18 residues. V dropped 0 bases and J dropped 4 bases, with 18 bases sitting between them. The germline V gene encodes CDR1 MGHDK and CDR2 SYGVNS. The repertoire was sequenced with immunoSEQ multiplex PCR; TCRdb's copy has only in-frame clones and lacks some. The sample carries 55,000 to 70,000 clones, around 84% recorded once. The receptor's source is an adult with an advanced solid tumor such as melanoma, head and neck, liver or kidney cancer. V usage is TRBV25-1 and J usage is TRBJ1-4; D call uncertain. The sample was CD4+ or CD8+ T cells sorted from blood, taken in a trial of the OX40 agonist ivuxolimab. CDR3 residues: CASSEYYNLEGFNEKLFF. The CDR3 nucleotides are TGTGCCAGCAGTGAATATTATAATCTCGAAGGGTTTAATGAAAAACTGTTTTTT.